One and the same sample provided the 17 T cell receptor beta chains below, sequenced in a study of blood T cell repertoires in COVID-19. The table came from immunoSEQ multiplex PCR; TCRdb's copy has only in-frame clones and leaves some out. The data contain 95,000 to 150,000 clones, 70% to 90% of them singletons. The specimen sequenced was peripheral blood. Receptor source: a man over 45 with acute or convalescent COVID-19.

This clone was seen only a few times. The genes are TRBV2 and TRBJ2-3, with D possibly matching TRBD2 (6 bases). Trimming took 4 bases from V and 2 from J, leaving 13 bases between them. Germline V gene data show CDR1 as SNHLY and CDR2 as FYNNEI. This CDR3 comprises 15 residues. The CDR3 here is CASSARESTTDTQYF. The CDR3 DNA sequence: TGTGCCAGCAGTGCCCGGGAGAGCACCACAGATACGCAGTATTTT.

This chain joins TRBV6-2 or TRBV6-3 and TRBJ1-6; TRBD1 aligns across 9 bases. Trimming removed 2 bases from V and 10 bases from J; junction bases left unmatched: 3. Germline loops: CDR1 MNHEY, CDR2 SVGEGT. The CDR3 contains 14 residues. As DNA, the CDR3 is TGTGCCAGCAGTTACCGGGACAGGGAGTCACCCCTCCACTTT. Translating it yields CASSYRDRESPLHF.

V gene TRBV6-5 combines with J gene TRBJ2-7; possibly TRBD1 for D (5 bases). The CDR3 runs 15 residues. V lost 0 bases and J 4 bases, leaving 13 bases between the germline ends. Germline V gene data show CDR1 as MNHEY and CDR2 as SVGAGI. CDR3 region: CASSYSRSGLYEQYF. CDR3 nucleotide sequence: TGTGCCAGCAGTTACTCGAGGTCAGGGCTGTACGAGCAGTACTTC.

This rearrangement joins TRBV7-2 to TRBJ1-4; D is undetermined. V lost 1 base, J lost 5 bases, and 14 bases lay in between. This CDR3 region has 16 residues. The germline gives CDR1 SGHTA, CDR2 FQGNSA. The CDR3 DNA is TGTGCCAGCAGCTTAGGTGGTCGGGGTCGAAATGAAAAACTGTTTTTT. Translated, it gives CASSLGGRGRNEKLFF.

The chain employs TRBV7-8 and TRBJ2-2; no clear D gene. Per the germline V gene, CDR1 is SGHVS and CDR2 is FQNEAQ. The CDR3 length is 14 residues. Trimming shortened V by 8 bases and J by 1 base, and 11 bases separated the two germline ends. The CDR3 coding sequence is TGTGCCAGCTTAGCCTACTTGAACACCGGGGAGCTGTTTTTT. Amino acid sequence: CASLAYLNTGELFF. The whole variable domain, remainder taken from reference TRBV7-8 and TRBJ2-2, is GAGVSQSPRYKVAKRGQDVALRCDPISGHVSLFWYQQALGQGPEFLTYFQNEAQLDKSGLPSDRFFAERPEGSVSTLKIQRTQQEDSAVYLCASLAYLNTGELFFGEGSRLTVL.

The rearrangement joins TRBV6-1 to TRBJ2-5; possibly TRBD2 for D (5 bases). Looked up from germline, CDR1 is MNHNS and CDR2 is SASEGT. Trimming left V 2 bases short and J 2 bases short, with 15 bases between. This CDR3 is 16 amino acids long. CDR3 sequence reads: CASSESNGKGQETQYF. DNA for the CDR3: TGTGCCAGCAGTGAATCAAACGGGAAAGGGCAAGAGACCCAGTACTTC.

The J gene is TRBJ2-7, the V gene TRBV19, with D maybe TRBD2 (6 bases). Germline values: CDR1 LNHDA, CDR2 SQIVND (reference sequence). V dropped 5 bases and J dropped 0 bases, with 11 bases sitting between them. The CDR3 is made up of 14 amino acids. In DNA, the CDR3 is TGTGCCAGTAGTTCTAGCGTTAGCTCCTACGAGCAGTACTTC. This codes for CASSSSVSSYEQYF.

The chain is built from TRBV11-2 and TRBJ1-1; 11 bases match TRBD1. CDR3 size: 13 residues. Germline V gene sequence: CDR1 SGHAT, CDR2 FQNNGV. V was clipped by 2 bases and J by 11 bases; unmatched bases: 4. The CDR3 protein is CASSLWGQGDAFF. Here the CDR3 DNA reads TGTGCCAGCAGCTTATGGGGACAGGGGGATGCTTTCTTT.

This sequence joins TRBV30 and TRBJ1-1; the match to TRBD1 covers 8 bases. The germline V gene has CDR1 GTSNPN and CDR2 SVGIG (reference sequence). V lost 5 bases, J lost 1 base, and 12 bases stayed unmatched. The length of the CDR3 is 16 residues. CDR3 sequence (DNA): TGTGCCTGGGCCCAACCCGGACAGGGCGGGAACACTGAAGCTTTCTTT. Protein: CAWAQPGQGGNTEAFF.

This rearrangement joins TRBV11-2 to TRBJ2-3; 10 bases match TRBD2. With V trimmed by 0 bases and J by 0 bases, 6 bases remained unmatched. Germline CDR1 is SGHAT and CDR2 is FQNNGV. The CDR3 has 18 amino acids. Written as DNA, the CDR3 is TGTGCCAGCAGCTTAGATCCTAGCGGGAGACGTAGCACAGATACGCAGTATTTT. Protein product: CASSLDPSGRRSTDTQYF. Together with reference TRBV11-2 and TRBJ2-3, the CDR3 gives the full variable domain: EAGVAQSPRYKIIEKRQSVAFWCNPISGHATLYWYQQILGQGPKLLIQFQNNGVVDDSQLPKDRFSAERLKGVDSTLKIQPAKLEDSAVYLCASSLDPSGRRSTDTQYFGPGTRLTVL.

Comment on this clone: An end of the junction differs from the germline gene, which may be a read error. The rearrangement links TRBV19 to TRBJ1-1, with 8 bases matching TRBD1. The CDR3 loop spans 15 amino acids. The germline V gene has CDR1 LNHDA and CDR2 SQIVND (reference sequence). CDR3 nucleotides: TGTGCCAGTAGTTTAGACAGGGGCGAGAACACTGAAGCTTTCTTT. This sequence encodes CASSLDRGENTEAFF.

This rearrangement joins TRBV6-5 to TRBJ1-1, with D unclear. Germline lookup yields CDR1 MNHEY and CDR2 SVGAGI. The CDR3 is 13 amino acids. Trimming took 2 bases from V and 6 from J, leaving 10 bases between them. CDR3 DNA: TGTGCCAGCAGTTACGTCGGTGAATCTGAAGCTTTCTTT. It translates to CASSYVGESEAFF.

The rearrangement uses TRBV5-5 and TRBJ2-1; 11 bases align to TRBD2. Losses at the gene ends were 10 bases for V and 7 bases for J; bases not matched to a gene: 4. Germline V gives CDR1 SGHKS, CDR2 YYEKEE (reference sequence). The CDR3 spans 12 residues. For the CDR3, the DNA is TGTGCCTGTAGACTAGCGGGAAATGAGCAGTTCTTC. As protein: CACRLAGNEQFF.

The rearrangement links TRBV5-4 to TRBJ2-1, with 11 bases identical to TRBD1. The CDR3 has 17 amino acids. Germline CDR1 and CDR2: SGHNT and YYREEE (reference sequence). Unmatched junction bases numbered 12, after V lost 10 bases and J lost 0 bases. Here the CDR3 DNA reads TGTGCCGCCGGGACAGGGGGAATCGGACGCTCCTACAATGAGCAGTTCTTC. Residues: CAAGTGGIGRSYNEQFF.

V gene TRBV9 combines with J gene TRBJ1-3; 8 bases are shared with TRBD1. The CDR3 length is 17 residues. From germline, CDR1 is SGDLS and CDR2 YYNGEE. Trimming removed 0 bases from V and 3 bases from J; junction bases left unmatched: 8. CDR3 sequence reads: CASSVDPTGGFGNTIYF. CDR3 in DNA: TGTGCCAGCAGCGTAGATCCCACAGGGGGTTTTGGAAACACCATATATTTT.

The chain is built from TRBV11-3 and TRBJ2-1; 8 nucleotides match TRBD2. CDR1 is SGHNT and CDR2 is YENEEA in the germline V gene. The junction had 7 bases not matched to a gene; V was cut back by 5 bases and J by 1 base. CDR3 length equals 16 residues. CDR3 region: CASSLTSGGSYNEQFF. The DNA for the CDR3 is TGTGCCAGCAGCCTCACTAGCGGAGGATCCTACAATGAGCAGTTCTTC.

The CDR3 DNA follows: TGTGCCACCTCTTCCAGACAGGTCGGCACAGATACGCAGTATTTT. As protein: CATSSRQVGTDTQYF. The chain employs TRBV24-1 and TRBJ2-3, with D tentatively TRBD1 (6 bases). Trimming left V 9 bases short and J 1 base short, with 16 bases between. The CDR3 spans 15 residues. Germline V lookup: CDR1 KGHDR, CDR2 SFDVKD.